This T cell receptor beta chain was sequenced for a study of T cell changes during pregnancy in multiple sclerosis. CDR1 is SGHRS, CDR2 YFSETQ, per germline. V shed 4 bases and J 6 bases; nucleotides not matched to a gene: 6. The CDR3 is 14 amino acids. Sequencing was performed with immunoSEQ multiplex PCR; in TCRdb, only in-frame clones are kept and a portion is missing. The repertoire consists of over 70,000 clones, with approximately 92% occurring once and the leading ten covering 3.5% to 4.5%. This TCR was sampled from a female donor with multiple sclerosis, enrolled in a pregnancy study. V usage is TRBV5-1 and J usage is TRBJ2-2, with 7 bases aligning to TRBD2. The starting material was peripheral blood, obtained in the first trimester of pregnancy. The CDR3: CASSHTSDPGELFF. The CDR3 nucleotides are TGCGCCAGCAGCCACACTAGCGACCCCGGGGAGCTGTTTTTT.